This is a list of T cell receptor beta chains from one sample in a study of blood T cell repertoires in COVID-19. Libraries were prepared by immunoSEQ multiplex PCR; TCRdb keeps only in-frame clonotypes and omits some of them. This table holds about 180,000 clones, 87% found once. The specimen sequenced was peripheral blood. These receptors all stem from a woman aged 70-85 years with COVID-19, enrolled during active disease. Both conserved end residues are part of each CDR3. Clone size, where shown, is once, few, many, or a class for clones that have expanded.

cdr3_length	v_call	clone_size	j_call	cdr3_aa
14	TRBV7-8	.	TRBJ1-4	CASSLTGGNEKLFF
16	TRBV4-2	.	TRBJ2-2	CASSQGLAGSTGELFF
15	TRBV30	few	TRBJ1-3	CACDNSSFSGNTIYF
17	TRBV7-2	.	TRBJ2-1	CASSSPGLAVSYNEQFF
17	TRBV7-2	.	TRBJ1-2	CASSLGGRSGSGYGYTF
15	TRBV6-5	.	TRBJ1-1	CASSFIRQSATEAFF
17	TRBV5-4	once	TRBJ2-7	CASSSPGTGDIFYEQYF
10	TRBV20-1	.	TRBJ2-1	CSVPFNEQFF
14	TRBV3-1/TRBV3-2	once	TRBJ2-5	CASTGGALRETQYF
18	TRBV19	once	TRBJ2-4	CASSPRTSGRVAKNIQYF
16	TRBV7-2	.	TRBJ2-5	CASSLVPGRGQETQYF
12	TRBV6-5	.	TRBJ2-6	CASNSGANVLTF
13	TRBV6-2/TRBV6-3	.	TRBJ1-3	CASSSDRGNTIYF
14	TRBV3-1/TRBV3-2	.	TRBJ2-4	CASSQRLRKNIQYF
15	TRBV5-1	.	TRBJ1-4	CASSSLQGGNEKLFF
15	TRBV30	.	TRBJ2-3	CAWSVGGRGADTQYF
15	TRBV21-1	.	TRBJ1-4	CASEQGRKANEKLFF
14	TRBV7-2	.	TRBJ2-5	CASTPVAAPETQYF
13	TRBV6-2/TRBV6-3	.	TRBJ1-1	CASSLTGGTEAFF
17	TRBV19	.	TRBJ2-1	CASSIAGTSGSGYEQFF
15	TRBV19	once	TRBJ1-4	CASSNNSPTNEKLFF
14	TRBV25-1	.	TRBJ1-2	CASSGTGGHYGYTF
21	TRBV19	.	TRBJ2-1	CASSPWDRRASGRHLDNEQFF
12	TRBV29-1	.	TRBJ1-2	CSVQTASYGYTF
14	TRBV4-3	once	TRBJ1-5	CASSQDSSNQPQHF
13	TRBV19	.	TRBJ1-1	CASRRQGSTEAFF
12	TRBV24-1	.	TRBJ1-2	CATGGGLYGYTF
15	TRBV5-4	.	TRBJ2-7	CASSVSSGNDYEQYF
12	TRBV18	.	TRBJ2-1	CASSPLGNEQFF
16	TRBV11-3	once	TRBJ2-7	CASSPRVGQGAYEQYF
12	TRBV29-1	.	TRBJ1-6	CSVGDRDSPLHF
15	TRBV6-7	.	TRBJ2-1	CASRFLAGLRNEQFF
14	TRBV5-1	.	TRBJ2-5	CASSLNRGEETQYF
16	TRBV4-1	.	TRBJ2-1	CASSQAPGSSYNEQFF
17	TRBV11-3	once	TRBJ2-7	CASSLATGTTYTYEQYF
13	TRBV19	once	TRBJ2-1	CASRPSGDNEQFF
14	TRBV27	.	TRBJ2-2	CASSLFREGGELFF
14	TRBV7-6	.	TRBJ2-5	CASSLAAGSETQYF
14	TRBV20-1	few	TRBJ2-7	CSASGREGLYEQYF
11	TRBV25-1	.	TRBJ2-1	CASRSYNEQFF
16	TRBV4-1	.	TRBJ2-7	CASSQARDRGSYEQYF
14	TRBV5-1	.	TRBJ2-1	CASSLGLGRNEQFF
14	TRBV19	.	TRBJ2-7	CASSPPGTGYEQYF
14	TRBV6-5	few	TRBJ1-1	CASSYSDSWLEAFF